The entry that follows covers one T cell receptor (beta chain) sequence. Its specificity is not known. This CDR3 comprises 15 residues. CDR1 and CDR2 (germline): MNHEY, SMNVEV (reference sequence). TCRdb re-called the 5' RACE reads and catalogs CDR3 proteins one per entry, DNA excluded. This sample's table has 500,000 to 600,000 distinct CDR3 sequences. The source of the sample is a study of T cells expressing NK-cell markers. Study-wide background: Sorted CD3+CD56+NKG2C+, CD3+CD56+NKG2C- and CD3+CD56-NKG2C+ T cells supplied TCR beta repertoires. Just one sequenced donor of eight was HCMV-seronegative, while seven were seropositive.

Findings and limits, study-wide: Clones of NKG2C+ T cells that had expanded were of unclear HCMV specificity. Where a few donors were concerned, these clonotypes also led the CD3+CD56-NKG2C+ fraction.

Source material: blood T cells: a sorted CD56 or NKG2C T cell subset, CD4+ or CD8+ T cells, or bulk PBMC T cells (not recorded which). This chain uses TRBV27 with TRBJ2-5; TCRdb selects TRBD1, and the lack of DNA leaves this call unchecked. The source of this sequence is a man aged 18 to 30 in good health. CDR3 in amino acids: CASSPQGHWWETQYF.